The rows below give T cell receptor beta chains drawn from one sample of a study of T cells in narcolepsy. Profiled with immunoSEQ multiplex PCR; TCRdb holds only in-frame clones, not every one. The table has around 30,000 clones, less than 90% seen once. Sample: CD45RA- memory CD4+ T cells from PBMCs. These receptors came from a human donor with narcolepsy. CDR3s leave out the opening cysteine and the closing phenylalanine or tryptophan. Fields, in order: J gene, V gene, clone size, CDR3 protein. Clone size is given for some rows only: seen once, a few or many times, or a class if the clone is expanded.

j_gene: TRBJ2-5
v_gene: TRBV9
abundance: NA
CDR3aa: ASSHKQGRVETQY

j_gene: TRBJ1-2
v_gene: TRBV5-1
abundance: NA
CDR3aa: ASSSRGLDGYT

j_gene: TRBJ2-5
v_gene: TRBV7-2
abundance: NA
CDR3aa: ASSSSGGAEETQY

j_gene: TRBJ1-3
v_gene: TRBV5-1
abundance: NA
CDR3aa: ASSSTGLGNTIY

j_gene: TRBJ1-6
v_gene: TRBV18
abundance: few
CDR3aa: ASSATRGGAPLH

j_gene: TRBJ1-1
v_gene: TRBV6-5
abundance: NA
CDR3aa: ASSKRENTEAF

j_gene: TRBJ2-5
v_gene: TRBV6-1
abundance: NA
CDR3aa: ASSGERGGPETQY

j_gene: TRBJ2-2
v_gene: TRBV18
abundance: NA
CDR3aa: ASSPPSGANTGELF

j_gene: TRBJ1-5
v_gene: TRBV10-1
abundance: NA
CDR3aa: ASSGSTGLSNQPQH

j_gene: TRBJ2-5
v_gene: TRBV7-2
abundance: NA
CDR3aa: ASLGQRGETQY

j_gene: TRBJ1-2
v_gene: TRBV14
abundance: NA
CDR3aa: ASSPWGGRDFYGYT

j_gene: TRBJ2-5
v_gene: TRBV25-1
abundance: NA
CDR3aa: ASSDLGQRETQY

j_gene: TRBJ1-1
v_gene: TRBV5-1
abundance: NA
CDR3aa: ASSFLVDGGTEAF

j_gene: TRBJ2-7
v_gene: TRBV7-2
abundance: once
CDR3aa: ASRTGGSYEQY

j_gene: TRBJ2-5
v_gene: TRBV5-1
abundance: NA
CDR3aa: ASSVGTAQETQY

j_gene: TRBJ2-6
v_gene: TRBV19
abundance: NA
CDR3aa: ASNRGSGANVLT

j_gene: TRBJ2-3
v_gene: TRBV4-2
abundance: NA
CDR3aa: ASSQGGGPSTDTQY

j_gene: TRBJ1-1
v_gene: TRBV18
abundance: NA
CDR3aa: ASSPGHLWAEAF

j_gene: TRBJ1-2
v_gene: TRBV5-6
abundance: once
CDR3aa: ASSPRQYGYT

j_gene: TRBJ1-2
v_gene: TRBV2
abundance: NA
CDR3aa: ASSEARRGSYGYT

j_gene: TRBJ2-5
v_gene: TRBV2
abundance: NA
CDR3aa: ASSQNLGETQY

j_gene: TRBJ2-7
v_gene: TRBV13
abundance: NA
CDR3aa: ASRHTGSGRTYEQY

j_gene: TRBJ1-1
v_gene: TRBV11-2
abundance: NA
CDR3aa: ASSLNRGEAF

j_gene: TRBJ2-3
v_gene: TRBV7-3
abundance: NA
CDR3aa: ASSSGLATDTQY

j_gene: TRBJ2-3
v_gene: TRBV6-1
abundance: NA
CDR3aa: ASSGAGTGSTDTQY

j_gene: TRBJ2-1
v_gene: TRBV30
abundance: NA
CDR3aa: AWSLTSGGKGEQF

j_gene: TRBJ2-5
v_gene: TRBV5-4
abundance: NA
CDR3aa: ASSLDETQY

j_gene: TRBJ1-2
v_gene: TRBV4-3
abundance: NA
CDR3aa: ASSQDPGDSSGYGYT

j_gene: TRBJ1-2
v_gene: TRBV6-1
abundance: NA
CDR3aa: ASSVPLGGYT

j_gene: TRBJ1-2
v_gene: TRBV7-2
abundance: NA
CDR3aa: ASSPYGQSHGYT

j_gene: TRBJ2-5
v_gene: TRBV5-5
abundance: NA
CDR3aa: ASSPGAQETQY

j_gene: TRBJ2-2
v_gene: TRBV2
abundance: NA
CDR3aa: ASRGQEPNTGELF

j_gene: TRBJ1-3
v_gene: TRBV14
abundance: NA
CDR3aa: ASSRQGGLGNTIY

j_gene: TRBJ1-1
v_gene: TRBV6-5
abundance: NA
CDR3aa: ASSLSGSIAEAF

j_gene: TRBJ1-3
v_gene: TRBV5-1
abundance: NA
CDR3aa: ASSLASPNSGNTIY

j_gene: TRBJ2-1
v_gene: TRBV25-1
abundance: NA
CDR3aa: ASSAVAGLGNEQF

j_gene: TRBJ1-2
v_gene: TRBV27
abundance: once
CDR3aa: ASGYPREGGYT

j_gene: TRBJ2-7
v_gene: TRBV6-1
abundance: NA
CDR3aa: ASSELSGFHEQY

j_gene: TRBJ1-6
v_gene: TRBV25-1
abundance: NA
CDR3aa: ASSEYESGLEPLH

j_gene: TRBJ1-2
v_gene: TRBV7-3
abundance: NA
CDR3aa: ASSLQVGDGYT

j_gene: TRBJ1-5
v_gene: TRBV6-5
abundance: NA
CDR3aa: ASRVKNQPQH

j_gene: TRBJ1-5
v_gene: TRBV2
abundance: NA
CDR3aa: ASSSNLNQPQH

j_gene: TRBJ1-5
v_gene: TRBV6-5
abundance: NA
CDR3aa: ASRTGGLSNQPQH

j_gene: TRBJ2-3
v_gene: TRBV7-3
abundance: NA
CDR3aa: ASSLYGGGTDTQY

j_gene: TRBJ1-2
v_gene: TRBV5-1
abundance: NA
CDR3aa: ASSLWDSLNHGYT

j_gene: TRBJ1-1
v_gene: TRBV11-1
abundance: NA
CDR3aa: ASSLGRGTEAF

j_gene: TRBJ2-1
v_gene: TRBV5-1
abundance: NA
CDR3aa: ASSLADRVRYNEQF

j_gene: TRBJ2-7
v_gene: TRBV19
abundance: few
CDR3aa: ASSMGQVGSYEQY

j_gene: TRBJ2-7
v_gene: TRBV6-7
abundance: few
CDR3aa: ARRGHWGADYEQY

j_gene: TRBJ1-2
v_gene: TRBV30
abundance: NA
CDR3aa: AWQPTGQGLRGYT

j_gene: TRBJ2-5
v_gene: TRBV12-5
abundance: NA
CDR3aa: ASGLGQQVETQY

j_gene: TRBJ1-3
v_gene: TRBV6-5
abundance: NA
CDR3aa: ASSAGQEGNTIY

j_gene: TRBJ2-5
v_gene: TRBV27
abundance: NA
CDR3aa: ASSFHRDRETQY

j_gene: TRBJ1-2
v_gene: TRBV13
abundance: once
CDR3aa: ASRIGGQGGYT

j_gene: TRBJ1-2
v_gene: TRBV28
abundance: NA
CDR3aa: ASSLTAYGYT

j_gene: TRBJ1-1
v_gene: TRBV7-5
abundance: NA
CDR3aa: VRSLGGRQGAMDTEAF

j_gene: TRBJ1-4
v_gene: TRBV30
abundance: once
CDR3aa: AWTEREKLF

j_gene: TRBJ1-4
v_gene: TRBV6-1
abundance: NA
CDR3aa: ASRTVGQYEKLF

j_gene: TRBJ1-1
v_gene: TRBV6-6
abundance: once
CDR3aa: ASSYHGQAEAF